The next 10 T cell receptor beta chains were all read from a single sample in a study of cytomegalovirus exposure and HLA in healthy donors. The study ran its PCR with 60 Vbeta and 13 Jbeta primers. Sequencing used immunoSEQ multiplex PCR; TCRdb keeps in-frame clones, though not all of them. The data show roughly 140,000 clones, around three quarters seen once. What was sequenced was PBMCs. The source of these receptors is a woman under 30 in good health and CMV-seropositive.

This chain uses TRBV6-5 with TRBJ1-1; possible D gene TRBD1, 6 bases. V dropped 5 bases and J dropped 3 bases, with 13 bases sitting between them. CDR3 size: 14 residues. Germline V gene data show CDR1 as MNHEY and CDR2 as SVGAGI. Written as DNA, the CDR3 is TGTGCCAGCAGTGGTCGGACAGACTACACTGAAGCTTTCTTT. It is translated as CASSGRTDYTEAFF.

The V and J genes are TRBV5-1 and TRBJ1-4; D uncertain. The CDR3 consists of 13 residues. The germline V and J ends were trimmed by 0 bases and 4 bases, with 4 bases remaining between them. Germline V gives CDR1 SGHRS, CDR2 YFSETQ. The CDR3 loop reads CASSLDSNEKLFF. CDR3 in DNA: TGCGCCAGCAGCTTGGATAGTAATGAAAAACTGTTTTTT. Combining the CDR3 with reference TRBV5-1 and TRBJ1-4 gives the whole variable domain KAGVTQTPRYLIKTRGQQVTLSCSPISGHRSVSWYQQTPGQGLQFLFEYFSETQRNKGNFPGRFSGRQFSNSRSEMNVSTLELGDSALYLCASSLDSNEKLFFGSGTQLSVL.

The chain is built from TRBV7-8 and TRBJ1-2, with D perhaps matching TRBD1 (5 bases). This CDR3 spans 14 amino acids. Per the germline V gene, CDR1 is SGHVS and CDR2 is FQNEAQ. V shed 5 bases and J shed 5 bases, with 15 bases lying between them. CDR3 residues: CASSPGGTEYGYTF. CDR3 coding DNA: TGTGCCAGCAGCCCGGGGGGAACCGAGTATGGCTACACCTTC.

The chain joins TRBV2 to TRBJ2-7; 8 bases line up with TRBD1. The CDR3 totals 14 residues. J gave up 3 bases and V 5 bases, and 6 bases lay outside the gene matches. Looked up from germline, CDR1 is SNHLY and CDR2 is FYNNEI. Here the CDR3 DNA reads TGTGCCAGCAGTTGGACAGGGCTCAACTACGAGCAGTACTTC. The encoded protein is CASSWTGLNYEQYF. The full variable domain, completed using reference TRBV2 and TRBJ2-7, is EPEVTQTPSHQVTQMGQEVILRCVPISNHLYFYWYRQILGQKVEFLVSFYNNEISEKSEIFDDQFSVERPDGSNFTLKIRSTKLEDSAMYFCASSWTGLNYEQYFGPGTRLTVT.

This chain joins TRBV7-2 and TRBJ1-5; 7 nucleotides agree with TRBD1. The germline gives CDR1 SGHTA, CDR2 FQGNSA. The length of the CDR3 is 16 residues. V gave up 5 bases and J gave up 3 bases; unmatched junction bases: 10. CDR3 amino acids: CASSGTATLNNQPQHF. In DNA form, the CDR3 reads TGTGCCAGCAGCGGGACAGCCACCTTGAACAATCAGCCCCAGCATTTT.

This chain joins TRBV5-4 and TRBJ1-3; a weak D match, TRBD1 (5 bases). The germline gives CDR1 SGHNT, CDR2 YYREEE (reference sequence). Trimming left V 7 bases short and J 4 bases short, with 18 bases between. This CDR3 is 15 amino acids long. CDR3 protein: CASANRSSAGNTIYF. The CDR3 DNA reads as TGTGCCAGCGCGAACAGGTCCTCGGCGGGAAACACCATATATTTT.

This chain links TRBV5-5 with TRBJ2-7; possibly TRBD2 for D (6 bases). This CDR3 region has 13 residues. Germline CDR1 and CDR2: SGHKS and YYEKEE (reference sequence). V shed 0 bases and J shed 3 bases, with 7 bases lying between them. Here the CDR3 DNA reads TGTGCCAGCAGCTTGGGGGGGGACTACGAGCAGTACTTC. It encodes CASSLGGDYEQYF.

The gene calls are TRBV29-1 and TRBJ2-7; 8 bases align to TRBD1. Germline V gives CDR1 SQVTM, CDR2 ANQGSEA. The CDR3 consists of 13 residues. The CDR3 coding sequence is TGCTCGTTCTCTAGGACAGGGTTTGACGAGCAGTACTTC. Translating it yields CSFSRTGFDEQYF.

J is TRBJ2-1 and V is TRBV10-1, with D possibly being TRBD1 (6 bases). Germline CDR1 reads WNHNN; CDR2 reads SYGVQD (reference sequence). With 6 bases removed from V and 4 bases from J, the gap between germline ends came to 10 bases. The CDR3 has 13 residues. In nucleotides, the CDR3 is TGCGCCAGCAGCCCGGACAGATACAATGAGCAGTTCTTC. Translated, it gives CASSPDRYNEQFF.

The CDR3 here is CAWRATGGAEAFF. The CDR3 DNA sequence: TGTGCCTGGAGAGCCACAGGGGGCGCTGAAGCTTTCTTT. The chain carries TRBV30 and TRBJ1-1; 9 bases are shared with TRBD1. V lost 3 bases and J lost 6; bases outside the gene matches: 5. The germline gives CDR1 GTSNPN, CDR2 SVGIG (reference sequence). The CDR3 runs 13 residues.